This TCR beta chain appears in the sequencing data of a study of cytomegalovirus exposure and HLA in healthy donors. The CDR3 runs 14 residues. CDR1 and CDR2 from the germline V gene are SGHRS and YFSETQ. The V gene lost 5 bases and the J gene lost 3 bases, with 15 bases spanning the gap. Findings of the study overall: A missense DCLRE1C variant was associated with V- and J-gene trimming of TCR beta chains in a later analysis, and an independent cohort replicated the association. The study designated roughly 150 TCR beta chains cytomegalovirus-associated. TCR sequences were mostly rare, though some public TCRs occurred in many donors. It was confirmed in vitro that a few of the CMV-associated chains were specific for CMV antigens.

Primers included in the PCR were 60 Vbeta and 13 Jbeta primers. Profiled with immunoSEQ multiplex PCR; TCRdb holds only in-frame clones, not every one. Of 210,000 or so clones in the sample, around 79% were seen once. This clone was seen only a few times. The antigen is undetermined. The rearrangement joins TRBV5-1 to TRBJ2-7; D perhaps matches TRBD2 (6 bases). The TCR sequence derives from a girl aged 2 to 10 in good health and CMV-seronegative. Sequencing used PBMCs. The CDR3 loop is CASRGVGSIYEQYF. CDR3 nucleotide sequence: TGCGCCAGCAGGGGGGTCGGGAGTATCTACGAGCAGTACTTC.